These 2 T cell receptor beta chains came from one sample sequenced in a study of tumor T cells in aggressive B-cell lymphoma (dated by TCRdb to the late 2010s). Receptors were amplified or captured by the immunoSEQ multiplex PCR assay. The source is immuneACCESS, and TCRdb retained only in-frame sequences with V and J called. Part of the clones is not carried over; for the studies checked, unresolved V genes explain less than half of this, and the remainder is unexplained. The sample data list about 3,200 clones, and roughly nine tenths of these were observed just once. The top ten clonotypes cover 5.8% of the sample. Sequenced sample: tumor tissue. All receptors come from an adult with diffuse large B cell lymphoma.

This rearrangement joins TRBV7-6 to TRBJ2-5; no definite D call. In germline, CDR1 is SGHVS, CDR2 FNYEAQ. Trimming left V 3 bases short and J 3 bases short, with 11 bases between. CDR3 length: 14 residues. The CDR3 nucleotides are TGTGCCAGCAGCTTGGCGGATGCTAAAGAGACCCAGTACTTC. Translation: CASSLADAKETQYF.

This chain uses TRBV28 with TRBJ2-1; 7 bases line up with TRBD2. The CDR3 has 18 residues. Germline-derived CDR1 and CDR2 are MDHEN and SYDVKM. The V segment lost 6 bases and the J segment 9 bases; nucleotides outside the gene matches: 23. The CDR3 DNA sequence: TGTGCCAGCAGCCGACGGGGGGTAGCGGACCTTGCCTTGGGTGAGCAGTTCTTC. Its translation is CASSRRGVADLALGEQFF.